The clone carrying this T cell receptor (beta chain) was picked up many times. Its specificity is unknown. Germline CDR1 and CDR2: MRHNA and SNTAGT. V lost 8 bases, J lost 2 bases, and 15 bases stayed unmatched. The CDR3 spans 17 residues. The authors sequenced patients whose flow cytometry had shown CD8+CD57+ cell expansion. All patients were therapy-naive when blood was sampled. The sample is drawn from a study of CD8+CD57+ T cells in acquired aplastic anemia. Study as a whole: Quantities of DNA derived from sorted CD4+ and CD8+ cells averaged about 3.2 ug. General observations from the study: Comparison of patients with controls identified twenty-nine shared CD8+ CDR3 sequences.

CDR3 and TCR beta VDJ profiling relied on genomic DNA as the template. TCRdb itself ran the reads through MiXCR, one entry per CDR3 protein. The sample lists about 160,000 distinct CDR3 sequences, roughly 48% occurring once. The chain is built from TRBV6-4 and TRBJ2-5, with 9 bases that match TRBD1. Sequenced sample: sorted CD4+, CD8+, or CD8+CD57+ T cells (not recorded which) from PBMCs. This sequence originates from a human donor with aplastic anemia. This CDR3 reads CASPNQNGQGQQETQYF. In nucleotides, the CDR3 is TGTGCCAGCCCAAACCAAAATGGACAGGGGCAACAAGAGACCCAGTACTTC.